This T cell receptor beta chain is drawn from a study of cytomegalovirus exposure and HLA in healthy donors. V lost 4 bases, J lost 0 bases, and 8 bases lay in between. The germline V gene encodes CDR1 SGHTA and CDR2 FQGNSA. The CDR3 contains 14 residues. The PCR made use of 60 Vbeta and 13 Jbeta primers. Method: immunoSEQ multiplex PCR; TCRdb's copy keeps in-frame clones and lacks some. The table includes 85,000 to 100,000 clones, 63% detected once. The chain uses TRBV7-2 and TRBJ2-3; no clear D gene. Material for sequencing was PBMCs. The sequence was collected from a woman in her twenties or thirties in good health and CMV-seronegative. The CDR3: CASSSYLSTDTQYF. In DNA, the CDR3 is TGTGCCAGCAGCTCGTACCTAAGCACAGATACGCAGTATTTT.